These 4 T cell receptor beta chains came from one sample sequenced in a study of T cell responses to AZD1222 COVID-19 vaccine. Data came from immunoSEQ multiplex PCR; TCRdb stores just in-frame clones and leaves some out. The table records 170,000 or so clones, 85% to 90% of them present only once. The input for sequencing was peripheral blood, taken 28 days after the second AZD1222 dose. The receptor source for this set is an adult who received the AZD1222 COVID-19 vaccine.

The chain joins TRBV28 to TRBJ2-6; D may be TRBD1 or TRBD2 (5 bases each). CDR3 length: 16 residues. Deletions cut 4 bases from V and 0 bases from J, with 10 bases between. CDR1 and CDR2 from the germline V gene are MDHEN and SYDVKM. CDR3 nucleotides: TGTGCCAGCAGTTGGGGTGGGACCTCTGGGGCCAACGTCCTGACTTTC. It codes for CASSWGGTSGANVLTF.

CDR3 in amino acids: CASSPSRVIVDQPQHF. CDR3 DNA sequence: TGTGCCAGCAGTCCATCCAGGGTTATTGTCGATCAGCCCCAGCATTTT. The chain carries TRBV6-2 or TRBV6-3 and TRBJ1-5; TRBD1 might be the D (5 bases). Trimming cost V 5 bases and J 5 bases, with 19 bases left between them. Per the germline V gene, CDR1 is MNHEY and CDR2 is SVGEGT. The CDR3 extends over 16 amino acids.

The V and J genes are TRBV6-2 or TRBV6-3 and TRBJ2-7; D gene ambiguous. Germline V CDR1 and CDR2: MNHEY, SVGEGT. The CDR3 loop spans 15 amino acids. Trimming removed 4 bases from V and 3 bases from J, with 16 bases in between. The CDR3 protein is CASSSTPNPFYEQYF. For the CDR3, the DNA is TGTGCCAGCAGTTCTACACCAAATCCTTTCTACGAGCAGTACTTC.

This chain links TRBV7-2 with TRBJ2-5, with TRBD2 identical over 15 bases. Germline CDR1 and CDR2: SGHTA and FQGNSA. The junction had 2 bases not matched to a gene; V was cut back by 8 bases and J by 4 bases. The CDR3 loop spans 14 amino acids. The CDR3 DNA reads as TGTGCCAGCGGGGGACTAGCGGGGGGAGAGACCCAGTACTTC. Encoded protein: CASGGLAGGETQYF.